This T cell receptor beta chain was obtained from a study of shared clonotypes between healthy human individuals. V gave up 7 bases and J gave up 0 bases, with 16 bases separating them. The CDR3 loop spans 16 amino acids. Germline CDR1 reads SGHVS; CDR2 reads FQNEAQ. The assay was carried out at the deep level. The authors' processing: Filtering of immunoSEQ junctional sequences could not match full-length read filtering. Libraries were prepared by immunoSEQ multiplex PCR; TCRdb keeps only in-frame clonotypes and omits some of them. That table supplies the V and J calls and clone size; D and trimming were determined from the DNA. The sample lists millions of clones, about 94% seen once, with about 1.1% in the top ten. Findings and caveats of the study: Memory subsets generally showed lower estimated richness than naive subsets. Sharing across four donors was highest in naive CD4 (around 5%) and lowest in memory CD8 (roughly 0.4%).

Cells designated naive CD8 were CD45RO-negative and were positively selected for CCR7, with terminally differentiated effector memory CD45RA+ cells excluded. On this clone: Its matching antigen is unknown.

This chain joins TRBV7-8 and TRBJ2-1; possible D gene TRBD2, 5 bases. The receptor was derived from a man younger than 30 in good health. Sequenced sample: naive CD8+ T cells sorted from blood. In DNA form, the CDR3 reads TGTGCCAGCACCCCCCTCGAGCGGACCTCCTACAATGAGCAGTTCTTC. It is translated as CASTPLERTSYNEQFF.